This TCR beta chain originates from a study of blood T cell repertoires in COVID-19. How the authors handled the data: By means of reference gene primer amplification, nucleated cell counts were estimated. Profiling relied on immunoSEQ multiplex PCR, and the TCRdb table lists in-frame clones only, not all of them. V and J calls and clone size are those listed in that table; D and trimming were worked out from the DNA. The sample comprises about 290,000 clones, around nine tenths of which are singletons, and 8.5% to 14% rests with the top ten. Those enrolled in Seattle joined during active infection and were followed longitudinally afterward. Germline values: CDR1 SGHDN, CDR2 FVKESK. This CDR3 contains 13 residues. V lost 1 base and J 5 bases, leaving 5 bases between the germline ends.

The receptor was derived from a woman aged 25 to 39 with COVID-19, enrolled during active disease. The V gene is TRBV14, the J gene TRBJ2-2; a weak D match, TRBD2 (5 bases). The sequencing input was peripheral blood. The CDR3 region is CASSQGRTGELFF. The CDR3 DNA reads TGTGCCAGCAGCCAAGGGAGGACCGGGGAGCTGTTTTTT.